This T cell receptor beta chain was sequenced during a study of early T cells in non-severe SARS-CoV-2 infection. For the study at large: Bulk RNA isolated from unsorted whole blood underwent sequencing; chains were not paired.

This clonotype showed up many times. As part of library construction, unique molecular identifiers were attached to individual cDNA molecules. TCRdb re-derived calls from the 5' RACE reads in MiXCR, one entry per CDR3 protein. The profile shows under 40,000 distinct CDR3 sequences, over 4.5% of them singletons. The ends were cut back, 5 bases at V and 3 bases at J, with 10 bases in the middle. Germline V gene data show CDR1 as SEHNR and CDR2 as FQNEAQ (reference sequence). The CDR3 length is 14 residues. This chain uses TRBV7-9 with TRBJ2-2; perhaps TRBD2 as D (6 bases). The sample was whole blood. The receptor comes from an adult who was a healthcare worker with PCR-confirmed SARS-CoV-2 infection or an uninfected control (not recorded which). CDR3 amino acids: CASSLGTYTGELFF. The DNA for the CDR3 is TGTGCCAGCAGCCTGGGGACTTACACCGGGGAGCTGTTTTTT.